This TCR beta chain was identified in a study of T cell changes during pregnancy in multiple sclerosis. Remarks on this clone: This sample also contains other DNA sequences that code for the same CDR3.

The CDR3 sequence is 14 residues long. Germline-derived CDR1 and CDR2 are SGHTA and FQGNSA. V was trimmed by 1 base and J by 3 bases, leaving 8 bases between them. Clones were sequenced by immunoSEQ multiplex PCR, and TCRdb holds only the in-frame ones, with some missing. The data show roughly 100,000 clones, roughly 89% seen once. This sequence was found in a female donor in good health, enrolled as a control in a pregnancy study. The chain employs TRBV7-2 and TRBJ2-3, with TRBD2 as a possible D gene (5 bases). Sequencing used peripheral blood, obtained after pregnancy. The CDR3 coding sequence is TGTGCCAGCAGCTTAGGTGCGGGTACAGATACGCAGTATTTT. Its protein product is CASSLGAGTDTQYF. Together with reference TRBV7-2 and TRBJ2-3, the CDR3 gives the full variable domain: GAGVSQSPSNKVTEKGKDVELRCDPISGHTALYWYRQSLGQGLEFLIYFQGNSAPDKSGLPSDRFSAERTGGSVSTLTIQRTQQEDSAVYLCASSLGAGTDTQYFGPGTRLTVL.